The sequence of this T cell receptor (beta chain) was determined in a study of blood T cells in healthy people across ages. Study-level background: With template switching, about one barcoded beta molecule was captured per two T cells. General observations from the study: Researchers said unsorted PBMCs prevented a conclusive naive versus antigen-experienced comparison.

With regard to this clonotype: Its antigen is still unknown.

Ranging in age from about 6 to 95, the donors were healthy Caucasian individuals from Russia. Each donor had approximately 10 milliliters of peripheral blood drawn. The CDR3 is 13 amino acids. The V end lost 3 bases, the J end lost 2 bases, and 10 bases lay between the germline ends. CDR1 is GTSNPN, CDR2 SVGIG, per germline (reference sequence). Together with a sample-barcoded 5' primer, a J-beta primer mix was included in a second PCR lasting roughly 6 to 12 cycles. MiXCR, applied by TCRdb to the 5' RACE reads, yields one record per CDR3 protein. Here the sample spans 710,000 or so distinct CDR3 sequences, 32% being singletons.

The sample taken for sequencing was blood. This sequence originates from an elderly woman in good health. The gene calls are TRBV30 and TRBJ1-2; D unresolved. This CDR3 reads CAWSQAGNYGYTF. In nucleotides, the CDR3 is TGTGCCTGGAGCCAGGCGGGGAACTATGGCTACACCTTC.